This T cell receptor beta chain emerged from a study of identical twins' blood T cells. The three twin pairs were reared together, likely meeting the same infections. Using its own MiXCR run on the 5' RACE reads, TCRdb lists one record per CDR3 protein. The table has a few hundred thousand distinct CDR3 sequences, around 30% seen once. As to this clonotype: A read error may be the cause here, since a much bigger clone is one base away.

The germline gives CDR1 DFQATT, CDR2 SNEGSKA (reference sequence). The CDR3 covers 14 residues. The ends lost 5 bases at V and 5 bases at J; junction bases unmatched: 9. V is TRBV20-1 and J is TRBJ1-1; TRBD1 aligns across 9 bases. This receptor was identified in a woman aged 18 to 55 in good health. What was sequenced was PBMCs. The CDR3 spells CSAVNRGRVTEAFF. In DNA form, the CDR3 reads TGCAGTGCTGTGAACAGGGGGCGTGTTACTGAAGCTTTCTTT.